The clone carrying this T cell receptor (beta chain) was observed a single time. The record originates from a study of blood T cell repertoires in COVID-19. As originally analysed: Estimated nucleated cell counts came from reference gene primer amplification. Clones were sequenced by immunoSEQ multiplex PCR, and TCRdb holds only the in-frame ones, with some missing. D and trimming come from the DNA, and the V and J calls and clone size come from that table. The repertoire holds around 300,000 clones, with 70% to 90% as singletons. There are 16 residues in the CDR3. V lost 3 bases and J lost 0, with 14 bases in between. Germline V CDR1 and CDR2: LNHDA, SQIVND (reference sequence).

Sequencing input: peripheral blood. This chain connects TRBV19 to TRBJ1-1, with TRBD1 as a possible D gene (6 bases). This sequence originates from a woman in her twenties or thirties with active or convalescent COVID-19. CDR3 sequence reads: CASSIPGGGLNTEAFF. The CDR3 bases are TGTGCCAGTAGTATCCCGGGCGGGGGGCTGAACACTGAAGCTTTCTTT.